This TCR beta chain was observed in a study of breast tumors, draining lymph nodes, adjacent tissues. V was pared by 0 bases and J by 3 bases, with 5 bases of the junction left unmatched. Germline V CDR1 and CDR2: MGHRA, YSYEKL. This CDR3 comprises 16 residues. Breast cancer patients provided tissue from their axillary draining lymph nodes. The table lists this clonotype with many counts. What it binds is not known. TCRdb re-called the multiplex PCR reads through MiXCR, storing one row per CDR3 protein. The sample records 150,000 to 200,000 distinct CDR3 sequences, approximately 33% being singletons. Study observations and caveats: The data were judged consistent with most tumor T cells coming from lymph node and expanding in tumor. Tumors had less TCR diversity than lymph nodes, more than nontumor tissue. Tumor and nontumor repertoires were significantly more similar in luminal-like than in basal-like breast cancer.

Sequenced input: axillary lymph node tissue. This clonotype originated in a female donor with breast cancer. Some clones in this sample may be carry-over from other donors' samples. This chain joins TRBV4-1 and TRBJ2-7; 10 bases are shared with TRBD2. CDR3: CASSQELAGNYYEQYF. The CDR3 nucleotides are TGCGCCAGCAGCCAAGAACTAGCGGGGAATTACTACGAGCAGTACTTC.